These 17 T cell receptor beta chains were sequenced from one sample in a study of T-cell memory formation after mild COVID-19. TCRdb itself ran the 5' RACE reads through MiXCR, one entry per CDR3 protein. The table records 300,000 to 400,000 distinct CDR3 sequences, roughly an eighth of them present only once. Input material: PBMCs or a T cell subset sorted from them (not recorded which). The source of these receptors is a young man who had mild COVID-19 (a few samples of this study predate the infection). Cell type and time point are not known.

This chain connects TRBV7-2 to TRBJ2-5; 11 positions agree with TRBD2. The V and J ends lost 5 bases and 5 bases, in that order; junction bases with no gene match: 10. CDR3 size: 16 residues. The germline gives CDR1 SGHTA, CDR2 FQGNSA. The CDR3 region is CASSPSLAGGRETQYF. DNA of the CDR3: TGTGCCAGCAGCCCATCGCTAGCGGGGGGAAGGGAGACCCAGTACTTC.

A remark on this clonotype: At one end, the junction sequence differs from germline, possibly due to a read error. The rearrangement uses TRBV7-7 and TRBJ1-2, with 7 bases fitting TRBD1. The germline gives CDR1 SSHAT, CDR2 FNYEAQ (reference sequence). This CDR3 has 13 residues. The CDR3: CASSQIGGDGYTF. CDR3 DNA: TGTGCTAGCAGCCAAATAGGGGGCGATGGCTACACCTTC. The entire variable domain, with the rest obtained from reference TRBV7-7 and TRBJ1-2, is as follows: GAGVSQSPRYKVTKRGQDVTLRCDPISSHATLYWYQQALGQGPEFLTYFNYEAQPDKSGLPSDRFSAERPEGSISTLTIQRTEQRDSAMYRCASSQIGGDGYTFGSGTRLTVV.

This clonotype was counted between two and nine times. J is TRBJ1-2 and V is TRBV28; TRBD1 agrees at 9 bases. CDR3 length: 13 amino acids. Germline V gene data show CDR1 as MDHEN and CDR2 as SYDVKM. With V trimmed by 9 bases and J by 5 bases, 7 bases remained unmatched. The CDR3 region has the DNA TGTGCCAGTAACCGACAGGGGGGATATGGCTACACCTTC. This encodes CASNRQGGYGYTF.

The V and J genes are TRBV6-2 or TRBV6-3 and TRBJ1-1, with unresolved D. Germline V gene lookup returns CDR1 MNHEY and CDR2 SVGEGT. V dropped 4 bases and J dropped 0 bases, with 9 bases sitting between them. This CDR3 is 14 amino acids long. Here the CDR3 reads CASSFFPLNTEAFF. DNA for the CDR3: TGTGCCAGCAGTTTTTTCCCCCTGAACACTGAAGCTTTCTTT.

This clonotype was seen at least ten times. The chain joins TRBV5-1 to TRBJ2-1, with D perhaps TRBD2 (6 bases). Trimming pared 0 bases from V and 12 bases from J, leaving 16 bases between. This CDR3 region has 14 residues. From germline, CDR1 is SGHRS and CDR2 YFSETQ. CDR3 loop: CASSLVDGGETQFF. In nucleotides, the CDR3 is TGCGCCAGCAGCTTGGTGGACGGCGGGGAGACGCAGTTCTTC.

This clonotype was found many times. The chain is built from TRBV6-5 and TRBJ2-2; D unclear. Germline V lookup: CDR1 MNHEY, CDR2 SVGAGI. V was clipped by 2 bases and J by 2 bases, with 6 bases between them. The CDR3 covers 14 residues. This CDR3 is CASSYTFNTGELFF. The CDR3 coding sequence is TGTGCCAGCAGTTACACCTTTAACACCGGGGAGCTGTTTTTT.

Here the CDR3 reads CATAGATAGRSPLHF. The CDR3 DNA reads TGTGCCACCGCCGGGGCAACAGCAGGACGTTCACCCCTCCACTTT. The gene calls are TRBV10-3 and TRBJ1-6, with D tentatively TRBD1 (5 bases). CDR3 length equals 15 residues. Deletions cut 10 bases from V and 9 bases from J, with 22 bases between. CDR1 is ENHRY, CDR2 SYGVKD, per germline.

This clonotype was found many times. This sequence joins TRBV4-1 and TRBJ2-7; D ambiguous. Trimming removed 0 bases at V and 7 bases at J, with 7 bases between. There are 12 residues in the CDR3. Germline V gives CDR1 MGHRA, CDR2 YSYEKL. This chain's CDR3 is CASSQDLGEQYF. The DNA for the CDR3 is TGCGCCAGCAGCCAAGATCTAGGAGAGCAGTACTTC.

This clonotype has at least ten counts. The chain is built from TRBV7-2 and TRBJ2-1; 9 bases match TRBD2. The CDR3 length is 15 residues. J gave up 7 bases and V 1 base, and 5 bases lay outside the gene matches. In germline, CDR1 is SGHTA, CDR2 FQGNSA. Written as DNA, the CDR3 is TGTGCCAGCAGCTTAGATCTAGCGGGGAAGAATGAGCAGTTCTTC. Translated: CASSLDLAGKNEQFF.

A word on this clonotype: One junction end does not reproduce the germline sequence, and a read error may be involved. For the CDR3, the DNA is TGTGCCAGCAGTTATGGAGGAAATGAAAAACCGTTTTTT. Residues: CASSYGGNEKPFF. V usage is TRBV6-2 or TRBV6-3 and J usage is TRBJ1-4, with D unclear. The CDR3 totals 13 residues. CDR1 and CDR2 (germline): MNHEY, SVGEGT.

Of note for this clonotype: The junction and the germline gene differ at one end; a read error may be behind it. CDR3 DNA sequence: TGTGCCAGCAGCTCGGCCGGACTAGGGACCAACTTC. Translation: CASSSAGLGTNF. This chain connects TRBV12-3 or TRBV12-4 to TRBJ2-7; the match to TRBD2 covers 7 bases. The CDR3 consists of 12 residues.

This rearrangement joins TRBV7-6 to TRBJ1-3, with D perhaps TRBD1 (5 bases). Between the trimmed V and J ends, which lost 2 bases and 2 bases, there was a span of 10 bases. The CDR3 contains 15 residues. In germline, CDR1 is SGHVS, CDR2 FNYEAQ. This chain's CDR3 is CASSLSTGTGNTIYF. Written as DNA, the CDR3 is TGTGCCAGCAGCTTAAGTACAGGAACTGGAAACACCATATATTTT.

The rearrangement links TRBV19 to TRBJ2-7; 9 nucleotides match TRBD1. The CDR3 is 13 amino acids. Germline trimming cut 7 bases from V and 5 bases from J; bases unmatched to any gene: 6. CDR1 and CDR2 (germline): LNHDA, SQIVND (reference sequence). DNA for the CDR3: TGTGCCAGTAAGGGACAGGGTCCCCACGAGCAGTACTTC. This gives the protein CASKGQGPHEQYF.

V gene TRBV7-9 combines with J gene TRBJ1-1; D is unclear. V shed 11 bases and J shed 3 bases, with 19 bases lying between them. Germline V gene data show CDR1 as SEHNR and CDR2 as FQNEAQ (reference sequence). This CDR3 is built from 14 residues. For the CDR3, the DNA is TGTGCCGTACAAACCCCAGGACTATACACTGAAGCTTTCTTT. Amino acids: CAVQTPGLYTEAFF. The variable domain in full, with the rest retrieved from reference TRBV7-9 and TRBJ1-1, is DTGVSQNPRHKITKRGQNVTFRCDPISEHNRLYWYRQTLGQGPEFLTYFQNEAQLEKSRLLSDRFSAERPKGSFSTLEIQRTEQGDSAMYLCAVQTPGLYTEAFFGQGTRLTVV.

The sample holds many counts of this clonotype. This rearrangement joins TRBV6-6 to TRBJ1-5, with TRBD1 matching 8 bases. CDR3 length: 15 amino acids. CDR1 is MNHNY and CDR2 is SVGAGI in the germline V gene (reference sequence). With V trimmed by 0 bases and J by 2 bases, 0 bases remained unmatched. The CDR3 DNA reads TGTGCCAGCAGTTACTCGGACAGGGGCAATCAGCCCCAGCATTTT. Protein sequence: CASSYSDRGNQPQHF.

The chain uses TRBV7-3 and TRBJ2-1; possibly TRBD2 for D (6 bases). The CDR3 is 14 amino acids. The germline V gene encodes CDR1 SGHTA and CDR2 FQGTGA. V was shortened by 1 base and J by 6 bases, with 10 bases between the two germline ends. This CDR3 reads CASSLMGDSNEQFF. CDR3 coding DNA: TGTGCCAGCAGCTTAATGGGGGACTCCAATGAGCAGTTCTTC.

The V call is TRBV5-1, the J call TRBJ1-2, with D maybe TRBD1 (6 bases). Per germline, CDR1 SGHRS and CDR2 YFSETQ. This CDR3 is 18 amino acids long. V gave up 4 bases and J gave up 4 bases, with 26 bases separating them. CDR3 residues: CASSPTGTSGGDTYGYTF. In DNA, the CDR3 is TGCGCCAGCAGCCCCACCGGGACTAGCGGGGGCGACACCTATGGCTACACCTTC. The variable domain in full, completed from reference TRBV5-1 and TRBJ1-2, reads KAGVTQTPRYLIKTRGQQVTLSCSPISGHRSVSWYQQTPGQGLQFLFEYFSETQRNKGNFPGRFSGRQFSNSRSEMNVSTLELGDSALYLCASSPTGTSGGDTYGYTFGSGTRLTVV.